This T cell receptor beta chain comes out of a study of shared T cell receptors in the human thymus. The CDR3 runs 19 residues. Trimming removed 2 bases from V and 3 bases from J, with 26 bases in between. The germline gives CDR1 MNHNS, CDR2 SASEGT. Clones were read by immunoSEQ multiplex PCR, and TCRdb kept only the in-frame ones, dropping some. Of more than 550,000 clones listed, 75% to 90% are singletons. Another study also made use of these data, one on human thymus T cells. From that second work: The people who donated were healthy Finnish babies having corrective surgery for congenital heart defects.

The J gene is TRBJ2-7, the V gene TRBV6-1; D possibly corresponds to TRBD1 (5 bases). Sequencing was performed on thymocytes. This receptor was identified in a girl under three years old with a congenital heart defect. CDR3 residues: CASSEPQGKVSRSCYEQYF. In DNA form, the CDR3 reads TGTGCCAGCAGTGAACCCCAGGGAAAGGTTTCACGATCTTGCTACGAGCAGTACTTC.